This TCR beta chain was found in a study of blood T cell repertoires in COVID-19. The wider study: The United States, Italy and Spain provided the acute and convalescent COVID-19 samples. From T cells, B-cell-depleted T cells, or PBMCs came the material, which was cDNA or gDNA.

There are 14 residues in the CDR3. The trim removed 0 bases at V and 6 bases at J, leaving 2 bases unmatched. Germline loops: CDR1 SGHNT, CDR2 YYREEE (reference sequence). Original methodology: Reference gene primer amplification gave estimated nucleated cell counts. The table came from immunoSEQ multiplex PCR; TCRdb's copy has only in-frame clones and leaves some out. V, J and clone size were drawn from that table, and D and trimming were deduced from the DNA. The sample has around 190,000 clones, approximately 80% seen once. Sequencing used peripheral blood. This TCR derives from a human donor in a cohort sampled during active COVID-19. This sequence joins TRBV5-4 and TRBJ2-2; 7 positions match TRBD2. CDR3 residues: CASSLGAGAGELFF. The CDR3 DNA follows: TGTGCCAGCAGCTTGGGGGCGGGGGCCGGGGAGCTGTTTTTT.